One and the same sample provided the 24 T cell receptor beta chains below, sequenced in a study of PD-L1 blockade in urothelial cancer. Indicated time point: peripheral blood 6 weeks after treatment start. Clones were sequenced by immunoSEQ multiplex PCR, and TCRdb holds only the in-frame ones, with some missing. The sample yields about 43,000 clones, around four fifths seen once. Material: PBMCs, obtained around atezolizumab (anti-PD-L1) treatment. The source of these receptors is a man aged 55 to 70 with urothelial cancer.

This chain connects TRBV2 to TRBJ2-7, with 10 nucleotides matching TRBD2. Trimming removed 6 bases from V and 2 bases from J; junction bases left unmatched: 10. The V gene's germline CDR1 is SNHLY and CDR2 FYNNEI. The CDR3 runs to 16 residues. CDR3: CASRPKSGGATYEQYF. In DNA form, the CDR3 reads TGTGCCAGCAGGCCAAAGAGCGGGGGGGCCACCTACGAGCAGTACTTC.

The DNA of the CDR3 is TGTGCCAGCAGCTGGACTAGCGGATACACAGATACGCAGTATTTT. Translation gives CASSWTSGYTDTQYF. The chain couples TRBV9 to TRBJ2-3, with 10 bases that match TRBD2. The V gene end was trimmed by 4 bases and the J gene end by 2 bases; junction bases not matched to a gene: 4. Germline V gene lookup returns CDR1 SGDLS and CDR2 YYNGEE. The CDR3 sequence is 15 residues long.

The chain carries TRBV19 and TRBJ1-3; TRBD1 matches at 9 bases. Trimming removed 9 bases from V and 0 bases from J; junction bases left unmatched: 3. The CDR3 is 14 amino acids. CDR1 is LNHDA and CDR2 is SQIVND in the germline V gene (reference sequence). DNA of the CDR3: TGTGCCAGCGGACAGGGGAGCTCTGGAAACACCATATATTTT. It translates to CASGQGSSGNTIYF.

Only a few counts were recorded for this clone. The rearrangement links TRBV5-6 to TRBJ2-1; unclear D gene. There are 16 residues in the CDR3. With 4 bases removed from V and 4 bases from J, the gap between germline ends came to 18 bases. Germline lookup yields CDR1 SGHDT and CDR2 YYEEEE. This CDR3 reads CASSPGAAAVYNEQFF. CDR3 DNA: TGTGCCAGCAGCCCCGGCGCGGCCGCCGTTTACAATGAGCAGTTCTTC.

The rearrangement uses TRBV11-2 and TRBJ2-3; TRBD2 matches 8 bases. This CDR3 has 15 amino acids. J lost 8 bases, V lost 7 bases, and 14 bases had no gene match. CDR1 is SGHAT and CDR2 is FQNNGV in the germline V gene. Written as DNA, the CDR3 is TGTGCCAGCACCTCTAGTCGGGACGGGGGGGGTACGCAGTATTTT. Translating gives CASTSSRDGGGTQYF.

V gene TRBV7-2 combines with J gene TRBJ1-1, with 8 bases that match TRBD1. Trimming cost V 4 bases and J 4 bases; bases outside gene matches: 5. Germline CDR1 and CDR2: SGHTA and FQGNSA. The length of the CDR3 is 14 residues. The CDR3 nucleotides read TGTGCCAGCAGCTCGGGACAGGCGGGCACTGAAGCTTTCTTT. Amino acid sequence: CASSSGQAGTEAFF.

This sequence joins TRBV5-1 and TRBJ1-2; D may be TRBD1 (6 bases). The CDR3 length is 16 residues. The germline CDR1 and CDR2 sequences are SGHRS and YFSETQ. V was pared by 1 base and J by 7 bases, with 20 bases between. The CDR3 is CASSLSGQLEGVGYTF. CDR3 coding DNA: TGCGCCAGCAGCTTGTCCGGACAGTTGGAAGGGGTTGGCTACACCTTC.

The DNA for the CDR3 is TGCGCCAGCAGCCCCTCCGGGACAGGGGGATTAAATGAGCAGTTCTTC. It encodes CASSPSGTGGLNEQFF. This chain uses TRBV5-1 with TRBJ2-1; 11 bases agree with TRBD1. From germline, CDR1 is SGHRS and CDR2 YFSETQ. The J segment lost 7 bases and the V segment lost 4 bases, leaving 10 bases of the junction unmatched. The CDR3 is made up of 16 amino acids.

Concerning this clone itself: At one boundary the junction diverges from the germline segment, which might be a read error. This chain uses TRBV28 with TRBJ1-6; 9 nucleotides align to TRBD1. Germline CDR1 reads MDHEN; CDR2 reads SYDVKM. The CDR3 extends over 13 amino acids. CDR3 region: CASSTRDRVGWDF. CDR3 coding DNA: TGTGCCAGCAGTACCCGGGACAGGGTGGGGTGGGACTTT.

The rearrangement uses TRBV6-1 and TRBJ2-7; the match to TRBD1 covers 7 bases. Trimming removed 5 bases from V and 5 bases from J; junction bases left unmatched: 3. The CDR3 runs 12 residues. From germline, CDR1 is MNHNS and CDR2 SASEGT. The CDR3 region has the DNA TGTGCCAGCAGTATGACAGGGAACGAGCAGTACTTC. Its protein is CASSMTGNEQYF.

The rearrangement joins TRBV5-4 to TRBJ1-1; TRBD1 is a possible D gene (6 bases). Trimming stripped 6 bases from V and 3 bases from J, with 12 bases between. There are 13 residues in the CDR3. CDR1 and CDR2 (germline): SGHNT, YYREEE (reference sequence). This CDR3 is CASKRAGDTEAFF. The CDR3 DNA reads TGTGCCAGCAAACGGGCAGGGGACACTGAAGCTTTCTTT.

The chain carries TRBV6-6 and TRBJ2-1, with D perhaps matching TRBD2 (6 bases). Deletions cut 7 bases from V and 7 bases from J, with 14 bases between. Per the germline V gene, CDR1 is MNHNY and CDR2 is SVGAGI (reference sequence). The CDR3 is made up of 13 amino acids. The CDR3 loop reads CASTDLAGNEQFF. CDR3 nucleotides: TGTGCCAGCACCGACTTGGCGGGAAATGAGCAGTTCTTC.

The rearrangement uses TRBV19 and TRBJ2-7; 8 nucleotides line up with TRBD1. V shed 9 bases and J 6 bases; nucleotides not matched to a gene: 7. This CDR3 has 12 residues. Per germline, CDR1 LNHDA and CDR2 SQIVND (reference sequence). The CDR3, as DNA: TGTGCCAGCCATGGACAGGGAGGCGAGCAGTACTTC. It yields the protein CASHGQGGEQYF.

The rearrangement joins TRBV30 to TRBJ2-2; a possible D gene is TRBD2 (6 bases). Looked up from germline, CDR1 is GTSNPN and CDR2 is SVGIG (reference sequence). V was clipped by 0 bases and J by 6 bases, with 11 bases between them. This CDR3 comprises 14 residues. Here the CDR3 DNA reads TGTGCCTGGAGTGTACCACCGGGGGCCGGGGAGCTGTTTTTT. Its protein is CAWSVPPGAGELFF.

The V call is TRBV5-1, the J call TRBJ2-7; possibly TRBD1 for D (6 bases). The CDR3 consists of 15 residues. V gave up 0 bases and J gave up 2 bases, with 12 bases separating them. Germline V gives CDR1 SGHRS, CDR2 YFSETQ. The chain's CDR3 is CASSLVGASTYEQYF. For the CDR3, the DNA is TGCGCCAGCAGCTTGGTGGGGGCTTCCACCTACGAGCAGTACTTC.

This clone has just one count. This chain uses TRBV5-8 with TRBJ2-7; the match to TRBD1 covers 9 bases. Germline V gene data show CDR1 as SGHTS and CDR2 as YDEGEE. The CDR3 runs 13 residues. J was trimmed by 8 bases and V by 4 bases; bases with no gene match: 7. CDR3 loop: CASSRDRVSQQYF. The CDR3 coding sequence is TGTGCCAGCAGCCGGGACAGGGTTTCCCAGCAGTACTTC. Supplemented by reference TRBV5-8 and TRBJ2-7, the full variable domain reads EAGVTQSPTHLIKTRGQQATLRCSPISGHTSVYWYQQALGLGLQFLLWYDEGEERNRGNFPPRFSGRQFPNYSSELNVNALELEDSALYLCASSRDRVSQQYFGPGTRLTVT.

As DNA, the CDR3 is TGTGCCAGCAGTTTAAGGGGGGGAAAAGAGACCCAGTACTTC. Amino acids: CASSLRGGKETQYF. The rearrangement links TRBV28 to TRBJ2-5; possible D gene TRBD2, 7 bases. Per germline, CDR1 MDHEN and CDR2 SYDVKM. There are 14 residues in the CDR3. Trimming removed 2 bases from V and 3 bases from J, with 10 bases in between.

This clone came up a few times. The gene calls are TRBV28 and TRBJ1-1, with D maybe TRBD1 (6 bases). Deletions cut 5 bases from V and 4 bases from J, with 20 bases between. Germline assignment: CDR1 MDHEN and CDR2 SYDVKM. The CDR3 runs to 16 residues. DNA of the CDR3: TGTGCCAGCAGTATGGGGGGGGGCGGAGGGCGCACTGAAGCTTTCTTT. Residues: CASSMGGGGGRTEAFF. Together with reference TRBV28 and TRBJ1-1, the CDR3 gives the full variable domain: DVKVTQSSRYLVKRTGEKVFLECVQDMDHENMFWYRQDPGLGLRLIYFSYDVKMKEKGDIPEGYSVSREKKERFSLILESASTNQTSMYLCASSMGGGGGRTEAFFGQGTRLTVV.

The chain has TRBV28 and TRBJ1-4; maybe TRBD1 (6 bases). Germline-derived CDR1 and CDR2 are MDHEN and SYDVKM. With 5 bases removed from V and 0 bases from J, the gap between germline ends came to 7 bases. CDR3 length equals 14 residues. The CDR3 here is CASSRTATNEKLFF. The DNA for the CDR3 is TGTGCCAGCAGTAGGACAGCAACTAATGAAAAACTGTTTTTT.

The chain joins TRBV5-4 to TRBJ2-2; 8 bases match TRBD1. The length of the CDR3 is 15 residues. The V and J ends lost 4 bases and 4 bases, in that order; junction bases with no gene match: 6. CDR1 SGHNT and CDR2 YYREEE come from the germline V gene (reference sequence). The CDR3 here is CASSRAGGITGELFF. CDR3 sequence (DNA): TGTGCCAGCAGCCGTGCAGGGGGCATCACCGGGGAGCTGTTTTTT.

CDR3 DNA: TGTGCCAGCAGCTGGGGGGGACTAGACGTGGGGGAGCAGTACTTC. Amino acids: CASSWGGLDVGEQYF. V usage is TRBV7-8 and J usage is TRBJ2-7; 8 bases are shared with TRBD2. The CDR3 has 15 residues. Germline CDR1 is SGHVS and CDR2 is FQNEAQ. The J segment lost 7 bases and the V segment lost 4 bases, leaving 12 bases of the junction unmatched.

The rearrangement joins TRBV21-1 to TRBJ1-5. TRBV21-1 is assigned pseudogene status. The CDR3 sequence is 14 residues long. CDR3: CASRVNWGGQPQHF. The CDR3 coding sequence is TGTGCCAGCAGGGTCAATTGGGGGGGTCAGCCCCAGCATTTT.

The chain links TRBV18 to TRBJ1-5, with 11 bases identical to TRBD1. The CDR3 runs to 15 residues. Trimming at V came to 3 bases and at J to 2 bases, leaving 0 bases not matched to a gene. CDR1 is KGHSH and CDR2 is LQKENI in the germline V gene. The CDR3 nucleotides read TGTGCCAGCTCACCGGGACAGGGGGGCAATCAGCCCCAGCATTTT. Its protein product is CASSPGQGGNQPQHF.

The chain combines TRBV9 with TRBJ2-5, with 7 bases that match TRBD1. Trimming cost V 3 bases and J 1 base; bases outside gene matches: 3. This CDR3 is built from 14 residues. Germline V lookup: CDR1 SGDLS, CDR2 YYNGEE. CDR3 protein: CASSAGQLQETQYF. CDR3 sequence (DNA): TGTGCCAGCAGCGCGGGACAGCTCCAAGAGACCCAGTACTTC.